This T cell receptor beta chain emerged from a study of T cell repertoires in ileal Crohn's disease. Study details: About 37% were active smokers at surgery; median disease duration was 7.9 years. Findings and limits, study-wide: Mucosal expansions were suggested to be mainly CD8 T cells.

Per sample, 500 to 650 nanograms of biopsy DNA were TCRB immunosequenced. Measured with immunoSEQ multiplex PCR; TCRdb has only the in-frame clones, and not every one. The sample holds thousands of clones, roughly four fifths seen once. The table lists this clone with a count of one. Its antigen is not identified. V trimming: 4 bases; J trimming: 4 bases; junction bases outside the gene matches: 8. Germline V lookup: CDR1 SGHTA, CDR2 FQGNSA. The CDR3 runs 15 residues. The source material was ileal tissue. The receptor was isolated from an adult with Crohn's disease. The V call is TRBV7-2, the J call TRBJ1-2, with 8 bases matching TRBD1. As DNA, the CDR3 is TGTGCCAGCAGCTATCTGACAGGGGTCGTCTATGGCTACACCTTC. Translation: CASSYLTGVVYGYTF. The variable domain in full, with the rest retrieved from reference TRBV7-2 and TRBJ1-2, is GAGVSQSPSNKVTEKGKDVELRCDPISGHTALYWYRQSLGQGLEFLIYFQGNSAPDKSGLPSDRFSAERTGGSVSTLTIQRTQQEDSAVYLCASSYLTGVVYGYTFGSGTRLTVV.